What follows is one T cell receptor (beta chain) and its context. Its specificity is not known. These data belong to a study of cytomegalovirus exposure and HLA in healthy donors. Study-level points and caveats: Cytomegalovirus-associated TCR beta chains were listed, numbering roughly 150. Reported results showed that the classifier diagnosed cytomegalovirus status with high specificity and sensitivity.

The ends lost 3 bases at V and 5 bases at J; junction bases unmatched: 11. CDR1 and CDR2 from the germline V gene are LNHDA and SQIVND (reference sequence). The CDR3 length is 18 residues. Sequencing was performed with immunoSEQ multiplex PCR; in TCRdb, only in-frame clones are kept and a portion is missing. The sample comprises tens of thousands of clones, approximately 97% of which are singletons, and around 1.5% rests with the top ten. This clonotype originated in a woman aged 18-29 years in good health and CMV-seropositive. The chain is built from TRBV19 and TRBJ2-1; 12 nucleotides agree with TRBD2. Sequenced material: PBMCs. For the CDR3, the DNA is TGTGCCAGTAGTATTAGATGGTCTAGCGGGAGGGCCCACAATGAGCAGTTCTTC. Amino acids: CASSIRWSSGRAHNEQFF.